These T cell receptor beta chains were read from a single sample in a study of T cell responses to AZD1222 COVID-19 vaccine. Produced via immunoSEQ multiplex PCR; TCRdb's table is partial and in-frame only. Among around 70,000 clones, about three quarters were seen once, and the ten largest hold around 10%. Sequencing was performed on peripheral blood, taken on day 0 of AZD1222 vaccination. Receptor source: an adult in good health. Each CDR3 is given with its conserved first and last residue. The D gene is left open where the match is weak. The listing skips clone size in some rows; elsewhere it reads once, few, many or a size class.

TRBJ2-7,-,-,TRBV27,CASSFGRGRTADEQYF,TGTGCCAGCAGTTTTGGTAGGGGTAGGACAGCGGACGAGCAGTACTTC
TRBJ2-1,-,-,TRBV5-6,CASSLVYSRRYNEQFF,TGTGCCAGCAGCTTGGTGTATAGCAGGAGGTACAATGAGCAGTTCTTC
TRBJ1-2,-,TRBD1,TRBV30,CAWTTGGAYGYTF,TGTGCCTGGACAACAGGGGGGGCCTATGGCTACACCTTC
TRBJ1-1,-,TRBD1,TRBV19,CASSGTVFFTEAFF,TGTGCCAGTAGTGGGACAGTTTTTTTCACTGAAGCTTTCTTT
TRBJ2-7,-,-,TRBV5-6,CASSLGMGAYEQYF,TGTGCCAGCAGCTTGGGGATGGGGGCCTACGAGCAGTACTTC
TRBJ2-5,few,-,TRBV27,CASSLEGETQYF,TGTGCCAGCAGTTTAGAGGGGGAGACCCAGTACTTC
TRBJ2-2,-,TRBD1,TRBV10-1,CASSATGAGELFF,TGCGCCAGCAGTGCTACAGGGGCCGGGGAGCTGTTTTTT
TRBJ2-1,-,-,TRBV11-3,CASSLDFPNDEQFF,TGTGCCAGCAGCTTAGATTTCCCGAACGATGAGCAGTTCTTC
TRBJ2-7,-,TRBD1,TRBV6-5,CASRTGQGISEQYF,TGTGCCAGCAGGACGGGACAGGGTATAAGCGAGCAGTACTTC
TRBJ1-6,-,-,TRBV4-1,CASSQDGGINSPLHF,TGCGCCAGCAGCCAAGACGGCGGGATAAATTCACCCCTCCACTTT
TRBJ1-3,few,-,TRBV9,CASSVGPDYSGNTIYF,TGTGCCAGCAGCGTAGGCCCGGACTACTCTGGAAACACCATATATTTT
TRBJ1-2,-,-,TRBV6-2/TRBV6-3,CASSYSAGGAYTF,TGTGCCAGCAGTTACTCGGCTGGAGGGGCCTACACCTTC
TRBJ2-3,-,-,TRBV6-6,CASSYEWGSSTDTQYF,TGTGCCAGCAGTTACGAGTGGGGAAGTAGCACAGATACGCAGTATTTT
TRBJ1-6,-,-,TRBV30,CAWSFRDNSPLHF,TGTGCCTGGAGTTTCAGGGATAATTCACCCCTCCACTTT
TRBJ2-2,-,TRBD1,TRBV7-3,CASSETGTGDTGELFF,TGTGCCAGCAGCGAGACCGGGACAGGGGACACCGGGGAGCTGTTTTTT
TRBJ2-2,-,-,TRBV6-5,CASSRPDSNTGELFF,TGTGCCAGCAGCCGACCGGACAGTAACACCGGGGAGCTGTTTTTT
TRBJ1-1,-,-,TRBV5-1,CASSLAWGNTEAFF,TGCGCCAGCAGCTTGGCGTGGGGGAACACTGAAGCTTTCTTT
TRBJ2-3,few,TRBD2,TRBV19,CASSIFGTSGTDTQYF,TGTGCCAGTAGTATATTCGGGACTAGCGGAACAGATACGCAGTATTTT
TRBJ2-3,few,-,TRBV3-1/TRBV3-2,CASSQEGGHYKDTQYF,TGTGCCAGCAGCCAAGAGGGAGGACATTATAAAGATACGCAGTATTTT
TRBJ1-2,-,TRBD1,TRBV6-4,CASSAGTDYGYTF,TGTGCCAGCAGTGCTGGGACAGACTATGGCTACACCTTC
TRBJ2-2,-,-,TRBV3-1/TRBV3-2,CASSQVFSAFNTGELFF,TGTGCCAGCAGCCAAGTTTTCTCTGCCTTCAACACCGGGGAGCTGTTTTTT
TRBJ1-6,-,TRBD1,TRBV27,CASSPGTGGSGNSPLHF,TGTGCCAGCAGTCCAGGGACAGGGGGCAGTGGTAATTCACCCCTCCACTTT
TRBJ1-1,once,TRBD1,TRBV2,CASSKTGVSNTEAFF,TGTGCCAGCAGTAAAACAGGGGTTTCGAACACTGAAGCTTTCTTT
TRBJ1-4,-,-,TRBV20-1,CSARSDEKLFF,TGCAGTGCTAGAAGTGATGAAAAACTGTTTTTT
TRBJ1-1,few,TRBD1,TRBV10-3,CAIRPTGEGTEAFF,TGTGCCATCAGACCGACAGGGGAAGGCACTGAAGCTTTCTTT
TRBJ1-2,-,-,TRBV27,CASRLGANYGYTF,TGTGCCAGCAGGTTAGGAGCCAACTATGGCTACACCTTC
TRBJ2-3,-,-,TRBV7-2,CASSFARGNTDTQYF,TGTGCCAGCAGCTTTGCTCGGGGCAACACAGATACGCAGTATTTT
TRBJ2-1,-,-,TRBV12-5,CASGLMGSSYNEQFF,TGTGCTAGTGGTCTTATGGGGAGCTCCTACAATGAGCAGTTCTTC
TRBJ1-3,-,-,TRBV12-5,CASGPRVVAGRSSGNTIYF,TGTGCTAGTGGTCCCCGTGTGGTGGCAGGGCGCTCCTCTGGAAACACCATATATTTT
TRBJ2-7,few,-,TRBV11-3,CASSTGSPYEQYF,TGTGCCAGCAGCACAGGGAGTCCCTACGAGCAGTACTTC
TRBJ1-5,-,-,TRBV10-3,CAISESVGGNQPQHF,TGTGCCATCAGTGAGTCGGTGGGCGGGAATCAGCCCCAGCATTTT
TRBJ2-3,-,-,TRBV27,CASSLMGTGEQYF,TGTGCCAGCAGTTTAATGGGAACAGGCGAGCAGTATTTT
TRBJ2-5,-,-,TRBV25-1,CASSELGDGLETQYF,TGTGCCAGCAGTGAATTAGGCGATGGGTTGGAGACCCAGTACTTC
TRBJ2-5,-,TRBD1,TRBV9,CASSVGPGGEKTQYF,TGTGCCAGCAGCGTAGGGCCAGGGGGCGAAAAGACCCAGTACTTC
TRBJ1-2,-,-,TRBV24-1,CATREEGTYGYTF,TGTGCCACCCGGGAGGAAGGGACCTATGGCTACACCTTC
TRBJ2-4,-,-,TRBV7-8,CASSLGRWAGEREMTKNIQYF,TGTGCCAGCAGCTTAGGTCGTTGGGCAGGGGAGAGGGAGATGACCAAAAACATTCAGTACTTC
TRBJ2-1,-,-,TRBV5-8,CASSLVPLPREQFF,TGTGCCAGCAGCTTGGTTCCGCTGCCGCGGGAGCAGTTCTTC
TRBJ1-6,once,-,TRBV3-1/TRBV3-2,CASSRLGLPVESSPLHF,TGTGCCAGCAGCCGCCTCGGACTCCCGGTTGAAAGTTCACCCCTCCACTTT
TRBJ2-1,few,-,TRBV4-1,CASSRLGSSYNEQFF,TGCGCCAGCAGTCGGTTGGGTAGCTCCTACAATGAGCAGTTCTTC
TRBJ1-1,-,TRBD1,TRBV19,CASTTNGQGPFEAFF,TGTGCCAGTACCACAAACGGACAGGGACCTTTCGAAGCTTTCTTT
TRBJ2-7,few,-,TRBV4-1,CASSQVPHFYEQYF,TGCGCCAGCAGCCAAGTACCCCATTTCTACGAGCAGTACTTC
TRBJ2-5,-,TRBD1,TRBV9,CASSVGTGSAQETQYF,TGTGCCAGCAGCGTAGGGACAGGGTCTGCCCAAGAGACCCAGTACTTC
TRBJ1-2,-,TRBD1,TRBV29-1,CSVLSDRGNYGYTF,TGCAGCGTTTTGTCCGACAGGGGAAACTATGGCTACACCTTC
TRBJ2-2,-,-,TRBV9,CASSATPTGELFF,TGTGCCAGCAGCGCCACCCCGACCGGGGAGCTGTTTTTT
TRBJ1-2,few,-,TRBV28,CASSQGRNLYGYTF,TGTGCCAGCAGCCAGGGACGGAACCTTTATGGCTACACCTTC
TRBJ1-6,-,TRBD1,TRBV12-3/TRBV12-4,CASSFSQGVPLHF,TGTGCCAGCAGTTTTAGCCAGGGGGTACCCCTCCACTTT
TRBJ1-1,-,-,TRBV12-3/TRBV12-4,CASSPPLNTEAFF,TGTGCCAGCAGCCCACCCTTGAACACTGAAGCTTTCTTT
TRBJ2-3,-,-,TRBV5-1,CASSLMDSTDTQYF,TGCGCCAGCAGCTTGATGGACAGCACAGATACGCAGTATTTT
TRBJ2-7,few,-,TRBV3-1/TRBV3-2,CASSQVGLGVYEQYF,TGTGCCAGCAGCCAAGTGGGACTGGGAGTCTACGAGCAGTACTTC
TRBJ1-1,-,TRBD1,TRBV3-1/TRBV3-2,CASTRSRGRLNTEAFF,TGTGCCAGCACCCGGTCTAGGGGGCGGCTGAACACTGAAGCTTTCTTT
TRBJ1-4,-,-,TRBV6-5,CASSAAGYVEKLFF,TGTGCCAGCAGCGCGGCGGGGTACGTTGAAAAACTGTTTTTT
TRBJ2-2,-,-,TRBV19,CASLPTARNTGELFF,TGTGCCAGCCTGCCGACGGCACGCAACACCGGGGAGCTGTTTTTT
TRBJ1-1,few,-,TRBV29-1,CSVKQGSTNTEAFF,TGCAGCGTTAAACAGGGTTCAACAAACACTGAAGCTTTCTTT
TRBJ2-5,-,TRBD2,TRBV28,CASSPTPGLAGGRETQYF,TGTGCCAGCAGTCCAACTCCGGGACTAGCGGGGGGGCGAGAGACCCAGTACTTC